This T cell receptor beta chain was recorded in a study of blood T cell repertoires in COVID-19. Whole-study context: Material from acute and convalescent COVID-19 was sourced from the United States, Italy and Spain. From T cells, B-cell-depleted T cells, or PBMCs came the material, which was cDNA or gDNA.

As originally analysed: For nucleated cells, counts were estimated from reference gene primer amplification. Method: immunoSEQ multiplex PCR; TCRdb's copy keeps in-frame clones and lacks some. Clonal size and the V and J genes are those of that table, whereas D and trimming came from the DNA. The table lists 380,000 or so clones, more than 75% of them singletons. Germline CDR1 reads KGHSH; CDR2 reads LQKENI. Losses at the gene ends were 3 bases for V and 13 bases for J; bases not matched to a gene: 3. The CDR3 is 12 residues long. Sequenced: peripheral blood. The rearrangement uses TRBV18 and TRBJ1-2, with 12 bases that match TRBD1. This TCR came from a human donor with acute or convalescent COVID-19. The donor label of this sample is uncertain. The CDR3 protein is CASSPGQGAATF. The CDR3 nucleotides read TGTGCCAGCTCACCGGGACAGGGGGCGGCCACCTTC.